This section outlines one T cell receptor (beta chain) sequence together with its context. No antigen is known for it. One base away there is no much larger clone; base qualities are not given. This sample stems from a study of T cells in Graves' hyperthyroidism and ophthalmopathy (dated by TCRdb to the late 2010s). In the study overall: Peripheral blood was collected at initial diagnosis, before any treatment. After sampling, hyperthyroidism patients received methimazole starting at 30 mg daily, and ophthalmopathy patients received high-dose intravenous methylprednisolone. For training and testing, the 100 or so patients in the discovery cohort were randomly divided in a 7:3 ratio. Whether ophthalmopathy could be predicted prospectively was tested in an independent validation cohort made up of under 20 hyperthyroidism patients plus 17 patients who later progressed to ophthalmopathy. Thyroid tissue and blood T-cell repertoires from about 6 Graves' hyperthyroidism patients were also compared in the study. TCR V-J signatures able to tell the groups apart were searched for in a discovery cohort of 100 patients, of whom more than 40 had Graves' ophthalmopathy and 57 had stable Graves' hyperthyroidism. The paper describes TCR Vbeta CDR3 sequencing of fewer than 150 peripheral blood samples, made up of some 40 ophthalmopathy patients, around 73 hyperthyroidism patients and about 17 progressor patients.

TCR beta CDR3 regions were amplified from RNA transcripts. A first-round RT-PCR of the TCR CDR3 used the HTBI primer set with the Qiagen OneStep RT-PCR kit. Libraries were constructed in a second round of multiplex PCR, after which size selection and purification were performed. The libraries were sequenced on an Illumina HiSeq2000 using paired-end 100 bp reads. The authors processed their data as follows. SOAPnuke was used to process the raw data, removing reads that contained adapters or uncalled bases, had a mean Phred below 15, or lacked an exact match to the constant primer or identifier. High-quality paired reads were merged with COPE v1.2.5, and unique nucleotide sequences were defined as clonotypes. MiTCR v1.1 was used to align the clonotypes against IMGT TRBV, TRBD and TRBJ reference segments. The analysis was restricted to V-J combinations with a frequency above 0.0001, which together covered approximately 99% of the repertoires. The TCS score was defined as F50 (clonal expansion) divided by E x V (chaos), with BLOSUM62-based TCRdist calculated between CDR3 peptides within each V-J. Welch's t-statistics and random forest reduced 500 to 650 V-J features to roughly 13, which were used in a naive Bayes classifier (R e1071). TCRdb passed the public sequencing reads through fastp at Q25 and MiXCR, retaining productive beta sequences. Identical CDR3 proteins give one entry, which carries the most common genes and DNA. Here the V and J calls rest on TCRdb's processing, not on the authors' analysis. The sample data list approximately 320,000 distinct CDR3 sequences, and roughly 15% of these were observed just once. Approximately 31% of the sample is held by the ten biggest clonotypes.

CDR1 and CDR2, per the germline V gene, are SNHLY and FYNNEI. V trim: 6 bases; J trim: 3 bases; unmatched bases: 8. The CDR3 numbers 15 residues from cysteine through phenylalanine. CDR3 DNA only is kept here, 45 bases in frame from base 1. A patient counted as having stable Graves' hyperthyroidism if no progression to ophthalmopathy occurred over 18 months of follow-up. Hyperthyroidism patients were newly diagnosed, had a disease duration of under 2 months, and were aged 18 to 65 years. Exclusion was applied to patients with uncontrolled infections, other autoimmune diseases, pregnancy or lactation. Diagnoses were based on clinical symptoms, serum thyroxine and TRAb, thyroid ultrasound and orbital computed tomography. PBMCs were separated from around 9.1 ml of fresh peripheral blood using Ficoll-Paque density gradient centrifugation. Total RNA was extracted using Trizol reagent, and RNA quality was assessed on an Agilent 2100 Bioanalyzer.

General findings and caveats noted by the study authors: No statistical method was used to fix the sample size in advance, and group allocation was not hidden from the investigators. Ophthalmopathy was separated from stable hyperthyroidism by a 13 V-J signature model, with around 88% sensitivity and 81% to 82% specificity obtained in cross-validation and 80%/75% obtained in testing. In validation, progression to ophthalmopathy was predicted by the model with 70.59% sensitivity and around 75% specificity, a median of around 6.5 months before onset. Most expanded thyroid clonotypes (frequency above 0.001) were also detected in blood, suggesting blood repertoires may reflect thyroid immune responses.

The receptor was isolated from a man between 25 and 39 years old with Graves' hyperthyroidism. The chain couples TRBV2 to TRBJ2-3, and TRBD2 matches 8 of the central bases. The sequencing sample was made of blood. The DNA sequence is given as TGTGCCAGCAGCCCGTGGGGACTAGTGACAGATACGCAGTATTTT. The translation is CASSPWGLVTDTQYF.